The T cell receptor (beta chain) under discussion was sequenced for a study of T cell responses to AZD1222 COVID-19 vaccine. Points from the study as a whole: Spike-specific TCR breadth and depth rose after two AZD1222 doses. Repertoires were obtained only post-peak T cell response. The span of vaccine-associated CD4 TCRs extended across spike, with dominance at 160-218 and 743-854.

Pooled in the analysis were second doses at about 4 or about 12 weeks. Turning to this clone: What it binds is unknown.

Some clones are missing from TCRdb's copy, which holds only in-frame ones; the method was immunoSEQ multiplex PCR. The sample carries 90,000 to 150,000 clones, about 86% recorded once. The germline gives CDR1 PRHDT, CDR2 FYEKMQ (reference sequence). This CDR3 region has 15 residues. V lost 0 bases, J lost 3 bases, and 0 bases stayed unmatched. The J gene is TRBJ2-7, the V gene TRBV13, with 12 bases lining up with TRBD2. Material: peripheral blood, obtained 28 days after the second AZD1222 dose. This receptor was identified in an adult who received the AZD1222 COVID-19 vaccine. CDR3 nucleotide sequence: TGTGCCAGCAGCTTAGGACTAGCGGGGGGCTACGAGCAGTACTTC. Amino acids: CASSLGLAGGYEQYF. Variable domain in full (rest from reference TRBV13 and TRBJ2-7): AAGVIQSPRHLIKEKRETATLKCYPIPRHDTVYWYQQGPGQDPQFLISFYEKMQSDKGSIPDRFSAQQFSDYHSELNMSSLELGDSALYFCASSLGLAGGYEQYFGPGTRLTVT.